The 8 T cell receptor beta chains presented below share a single source sample, sequenced in a study of CD8 T cells in ankylosing spondylitis. Broader study findings: A TCR beta motif of seven or eight highly homologous variants appeared characteristic of ankylosing spondylitis blood.

No antigen is known for these receptors. TCRdb redid the calling of the 5' RACE reads with MiXCR, one entry per CDR3 protein. In the table there are some 840,000 distinct CDR3 sequences, around 11% of which are singletons. Sequencing was carried out using blood, either unsorted or a sorted T cell fraction (not recorded which). The receptor set was obtained from a male donor with ankylosing spondylitis.

The J gene is TRBJ2-7, the V gene TRBV24-1, with 7 bases identical to TRBD1. CDR1 is KGHDR and CDR2 is SFDVKD in the germline V gene. The CDR3 covers 13 residues. J lost 7 bases, V lost 5 bases, and 7 bases had no gene match. This chain's CDR3 is CATSAPGGREQYF. The DNA of the CDR3 is TGTGCCACCAGTGCCCCAGGGGGAAGAGAGCAGTACTTC.

Ten or more counts support this clonotype. The rearrangement links TRBV5-1 to TRBJ2-7; the match to TRBD2 covers 10 bases. Per the germline V gene, CDR1 is SGHRS and CDR2 is YFSETQ. This CDR3 has 15 amino acids. The V gene end was trimmed by 5 bases and the J gene end by 5 bases; junction bases not matched to a gene: 10. CDR3 in DNA: TGCGCCAGCAGGCCCCAAGGGACTAGCGAGGACGAGCAGTACTTC. Residues: CASRPQGTSEDEQYF.

This clonotype was seen ten or more times. The chain uses TRBV4-2 and TRBJ2-2; either TRBD1 or TRBD2 may supply D (5 bases each). V was trimmed by 0 bases and J by 6 bases, leaving 35 bases between them. This CDR3 spans 23 amino acids. Germline assignment: CDR1 LGHNA and CDR2 YNFKEQ. CDR3 sequence (DNA): TGTGCCAGCAGCCAAGAGCGCTTATCGGTAACCCCACGGGACGGGACCAGACCCGGGGAGCTGTTTTTT. It is translated as CASSQERLSVTPRDGTRPGELFF.

This clonotype was found a few times. The chain has TRBV9 and TRBJ2-3; either TRBD1 or TRBD2 may supply D (6 bases each). Trimming left V 4 bases short and J 3 bases short, with 9 bases between. Germline V lookup: CDR1 SGDLS, CDR2 YYNGEE. CDR3 size: 13 residues. The chain's CDR3 is CASSTGATDTQYF. In DNA form, the CDR3 reads TGTGCCAGCAGCACGGGGGCGACAGATACGCAGTATTTT.

This clonotype was found many times. The chain couples TRBV2 to TRBJ2-7, with TRBD2 matching over 9 bases. This CDR3 region has 13 residues. Germline trimming cut 7 bases from V and 5 bases from J; bases unmatched to any gene: 6. The germline CDR1 and CDR2 sequences are SNHLY and FYNNEI. As DNA, the CDR3 is TGTGCCAGCACCGGCGGGAGGGAGGACGAGCAGTACTTC. Its translation: CASTGGREDEQYF. The full variable domain, in which reference TRBV2 and TRBJ2-7 provide the parts outside the CDR3, is EPEVTQTPSHQVTQMGQEVILRCVPISNHLYFYWYRQILGQKVEFLVSFYNNEISEKSEIFDDQFSVERPDGSNFTLKIRSTKLEDSAMYFCASTGGREDEQYFGPGTRLTVT.

The genes are TRBV20-1 and TRBJ2-1, with no clear D. From germline, CDR1 is DFQATT and CDR2 SNEGSKA (reference sequence). Trimming pared 4 bases from V and 3 bases from J, leaving 10 bases between. The CDR3 length is 13 residues. This CDR3 reads CSAMANVYNEQFF. For the CDR3, the DNA is TGCAGTGCTATGGCGAATGTCTACAATGAGCAGTTCTTC.

This clonotype came up many times. The chain recombines TRBV7-2 with TRBJ1-4; D ambiguous. Germline V gene sequence: CDR1 SGHTA, CDR2 FQGNSA. The V end was cut by 4 bases, the J end by 4 bases, with 10 bases between. The CDR3 is made up of 14 amino acids. This chain's CDR3 is CASSSTWVNEKLFF. The CDR3 DNA reads as TGTGCCAGCAGCTCGACCTGGGTTAATGAAAAACTGTTTTTT.

The genes are TRBV20-1 and TRBJ1-1; a weak D match, TRBD1 (6 bases). CDR3 length equals 13 residues. V was pared by 5 bases and J by 4 bases, with 14 bases between. Germline values: CDR1 DFQATT, CDR2 SNEGSKA (reference sequence). The CDR3 nucleotides are TGCAGTGCTGGTCGGGACACCTCCACTGAAGCTTTCTTT. Translated, it gives CSAGRDTSTEAFF.